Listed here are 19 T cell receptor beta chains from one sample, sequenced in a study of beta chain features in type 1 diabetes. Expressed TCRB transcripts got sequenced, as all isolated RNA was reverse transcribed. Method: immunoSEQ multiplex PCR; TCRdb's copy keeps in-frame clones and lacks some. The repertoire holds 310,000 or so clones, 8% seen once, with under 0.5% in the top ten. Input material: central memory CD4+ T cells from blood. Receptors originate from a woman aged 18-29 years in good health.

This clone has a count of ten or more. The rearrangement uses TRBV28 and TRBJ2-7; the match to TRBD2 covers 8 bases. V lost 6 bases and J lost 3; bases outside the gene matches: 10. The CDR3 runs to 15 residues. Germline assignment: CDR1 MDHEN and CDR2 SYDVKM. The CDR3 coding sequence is TGTGCCAGCAGGACCCTAGAAGCGGGAGACTACGAGCAGTACTTC. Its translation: CASRTLEAGDYEQYF.

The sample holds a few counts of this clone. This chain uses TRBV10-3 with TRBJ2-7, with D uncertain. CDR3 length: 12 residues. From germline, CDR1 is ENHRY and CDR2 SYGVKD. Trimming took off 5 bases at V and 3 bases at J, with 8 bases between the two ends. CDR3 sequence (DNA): TGTGCCATCAGTTTTTCTGACTACGAGCAGTACTTC. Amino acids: CAISFSDYEQYF.

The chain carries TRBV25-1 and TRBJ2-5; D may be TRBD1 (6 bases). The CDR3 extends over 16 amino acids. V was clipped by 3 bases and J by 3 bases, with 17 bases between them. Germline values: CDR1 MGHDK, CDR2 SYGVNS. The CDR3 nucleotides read TGTGCCAGCAGTGAGACGTTGGACAGTCTCAAAGAGACCCAGTACTTC. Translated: CASSETLDSLKETQYF.

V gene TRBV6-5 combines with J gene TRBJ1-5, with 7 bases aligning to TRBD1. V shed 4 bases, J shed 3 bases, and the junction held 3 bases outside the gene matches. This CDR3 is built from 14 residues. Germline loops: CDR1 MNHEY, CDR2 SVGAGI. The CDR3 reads CASSSGGYNQPQHF. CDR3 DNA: TGTGCCAGCAGTTCAGGGGGTTACAATCAGCCCCAGCATTTT.

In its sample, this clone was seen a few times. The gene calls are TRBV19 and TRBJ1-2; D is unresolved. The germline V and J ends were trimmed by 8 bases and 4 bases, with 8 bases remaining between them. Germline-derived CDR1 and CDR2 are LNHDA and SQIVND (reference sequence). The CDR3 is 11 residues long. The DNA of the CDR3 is TGTGCCAGTCGAAGTTTCTATGGCTACACCTTC. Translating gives CASRSFYGYTF.

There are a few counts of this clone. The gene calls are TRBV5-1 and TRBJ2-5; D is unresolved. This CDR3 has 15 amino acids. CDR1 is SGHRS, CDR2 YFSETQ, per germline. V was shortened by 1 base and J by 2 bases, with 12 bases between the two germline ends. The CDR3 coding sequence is TGCGCCAGCAGCTTGAGTGGGTGGTGGCAAGAGACCCAGTACTTC. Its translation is CASSLSGWWQETQYF.

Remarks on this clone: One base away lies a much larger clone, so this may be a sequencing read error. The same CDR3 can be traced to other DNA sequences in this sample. CDR3 sequence (DNA): TGTGCCAGCTCACCACCGGGGCAGGAGACCCAGTACTTC. As protein: CASSPPGQETQYF. V gene TRBV18 combines with J gene TRBJ2-5, with D perhaps matching TRBD1 (5 bases). CDR1 and CDR2 from the germline V gene are KGHSH and LQKENI. V shed 0 bases and J shed 5 bases, with 7 bases lying between them. The CDR3 covers 13 residues.

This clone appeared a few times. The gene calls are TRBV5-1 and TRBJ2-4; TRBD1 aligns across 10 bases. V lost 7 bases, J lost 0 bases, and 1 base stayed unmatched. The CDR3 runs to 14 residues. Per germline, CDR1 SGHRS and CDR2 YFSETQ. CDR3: CASGTGVAKNIQYF. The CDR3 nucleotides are TGCGCCAGCGGGACAGGGGTAGCCAAAAACATTCAGTACTTC.

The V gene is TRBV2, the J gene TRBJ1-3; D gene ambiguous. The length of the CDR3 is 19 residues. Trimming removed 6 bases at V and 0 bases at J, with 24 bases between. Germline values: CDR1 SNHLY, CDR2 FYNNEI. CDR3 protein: CASSREHFSFLNSGNTIYF. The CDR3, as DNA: TGTGCCAGCAGCCGGGAACATTTCAGCTTTCTCAACTCTGGAAACACCATATATTTT.

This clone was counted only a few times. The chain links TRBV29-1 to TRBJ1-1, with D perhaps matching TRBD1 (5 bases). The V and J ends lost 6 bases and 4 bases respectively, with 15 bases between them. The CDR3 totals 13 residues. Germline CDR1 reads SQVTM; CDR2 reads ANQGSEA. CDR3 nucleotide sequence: TGCAGCGTCACGGCGTGGGGGGGCACTGAAGCTTTCTTT. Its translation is CSVTAWGGTEAFF.

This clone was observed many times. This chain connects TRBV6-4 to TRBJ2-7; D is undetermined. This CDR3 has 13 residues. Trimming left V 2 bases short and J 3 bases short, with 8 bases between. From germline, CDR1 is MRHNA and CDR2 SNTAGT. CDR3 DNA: TGTGCCAGCAGTGACGGGAAATTCTACGAGCAGTACTTC. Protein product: CASSDGKFYEQYF.

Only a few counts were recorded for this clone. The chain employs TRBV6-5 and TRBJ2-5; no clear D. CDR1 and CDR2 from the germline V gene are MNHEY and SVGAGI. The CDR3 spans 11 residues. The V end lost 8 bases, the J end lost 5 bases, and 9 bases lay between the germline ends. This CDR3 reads CASHNGETQYF. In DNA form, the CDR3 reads TGTGCCAGCCATAATGGGGAGACCCAGTACTTC.

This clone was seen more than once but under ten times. CDR3 protein: CAIRRGPGNTEAFF. The CDR3 DNA reads as TGTGCCATCCGAAGGGGGCCTGGGAACACTGAAGCTTTCTTT. The gene calls are TRBV28 and TRBJ1-1; 7 bases are a match to TRBD1. The germline gives CDR1 MDHEN, CDR2 SYDVKM. The CDR3 runs to 14 residues. J lost 1 base, V lost 10 bases, and 9 bases had no gene match.

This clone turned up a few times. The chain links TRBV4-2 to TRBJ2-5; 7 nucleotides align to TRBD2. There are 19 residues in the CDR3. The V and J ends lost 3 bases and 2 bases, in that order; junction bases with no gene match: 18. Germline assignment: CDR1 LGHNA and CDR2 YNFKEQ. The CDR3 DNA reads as TGTGCCAGCAGCCAGGGGAGAGCGGGAACGTCGCTTGGGCAAGAGACCCAGTACTTC. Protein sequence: CASSQGRAGTSLGQETQYF.

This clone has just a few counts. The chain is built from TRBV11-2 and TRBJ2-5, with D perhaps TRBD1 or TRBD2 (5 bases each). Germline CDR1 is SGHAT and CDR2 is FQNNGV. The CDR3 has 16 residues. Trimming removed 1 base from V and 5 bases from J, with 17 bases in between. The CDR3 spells CASSLGGSIRRETQYF. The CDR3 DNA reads TGTGCCAGCAGCTTAGGGGGGTCTATCAGACGGGAGACCCAGTACTTC.

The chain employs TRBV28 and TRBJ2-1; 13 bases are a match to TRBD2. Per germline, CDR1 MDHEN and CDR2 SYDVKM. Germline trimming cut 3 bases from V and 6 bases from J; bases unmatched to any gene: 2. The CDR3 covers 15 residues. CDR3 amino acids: CASSFGTSGVNEQFF. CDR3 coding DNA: TGTGCCAGCAGTTTTGGGACTAGCGGGGTCAATGAGCAGTTCTTC. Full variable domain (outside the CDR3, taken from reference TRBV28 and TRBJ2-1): DVKVTQSSRYLVKRTGEKVFLECVQDMDHENMFWYRQDPGLGLRLIYFSYDVKMKEKGDIPEGYSVSREKKERFSLILESASTNQTSMYLCASSFGTSGVNEQFFGPGTRLTVL.

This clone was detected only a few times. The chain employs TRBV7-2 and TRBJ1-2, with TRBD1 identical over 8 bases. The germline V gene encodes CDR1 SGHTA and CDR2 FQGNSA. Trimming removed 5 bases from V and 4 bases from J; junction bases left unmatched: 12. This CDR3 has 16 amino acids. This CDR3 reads CASSARPGTGPYGYTF. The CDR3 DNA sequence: TGTGCCAGCAGCGCCCGACCCGGGACAGGACCCTATGGCTACACCTTC.

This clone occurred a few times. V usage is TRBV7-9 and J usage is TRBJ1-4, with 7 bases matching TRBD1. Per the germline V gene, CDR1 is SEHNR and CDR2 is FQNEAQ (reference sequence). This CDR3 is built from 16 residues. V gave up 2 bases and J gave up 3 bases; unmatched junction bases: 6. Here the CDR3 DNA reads TGTGCCAGCAGCTTATCTGGGACAGCTCCTAATGAAAAACTGTTTTTT. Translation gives CASSLSGTAPNEKLFF.

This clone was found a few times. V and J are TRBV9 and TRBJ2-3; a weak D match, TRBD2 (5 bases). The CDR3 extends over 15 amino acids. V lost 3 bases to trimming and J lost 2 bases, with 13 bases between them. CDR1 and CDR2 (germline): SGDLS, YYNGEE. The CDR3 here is CASSERMDFTDTQYF. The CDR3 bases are TGTGCCAGCAGCGAGCGGATGGACTTCACAGATACGCAGTATTTT.